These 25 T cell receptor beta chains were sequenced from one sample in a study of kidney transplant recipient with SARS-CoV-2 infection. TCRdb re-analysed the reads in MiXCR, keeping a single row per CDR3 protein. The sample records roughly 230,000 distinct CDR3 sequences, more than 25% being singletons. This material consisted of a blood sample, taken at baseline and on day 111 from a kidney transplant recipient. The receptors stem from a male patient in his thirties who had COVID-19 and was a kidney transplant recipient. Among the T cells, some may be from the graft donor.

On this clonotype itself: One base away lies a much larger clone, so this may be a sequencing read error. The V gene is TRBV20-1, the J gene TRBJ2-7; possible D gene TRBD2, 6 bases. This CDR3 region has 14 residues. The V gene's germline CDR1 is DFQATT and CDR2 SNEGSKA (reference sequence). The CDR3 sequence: CSATPDGDSYEQCF. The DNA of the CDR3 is TGCAGTGCTACACCGGACGGGGACTCCTACGAGCAGTGCTTC.

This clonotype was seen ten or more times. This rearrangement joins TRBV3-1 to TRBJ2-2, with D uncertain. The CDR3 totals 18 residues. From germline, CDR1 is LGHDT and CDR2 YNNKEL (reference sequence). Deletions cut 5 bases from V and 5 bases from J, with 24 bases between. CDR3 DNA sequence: TGTGCCAGCAGCAACAGCGATCCCATTTCAGGCTTGACCGGGGAGCTGTTTTTT. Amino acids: CASSNSDPISGLTGELFF. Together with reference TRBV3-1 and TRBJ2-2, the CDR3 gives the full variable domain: DTAVSQTPKYLVTQMGNDKSIKCEQNLGHDTMYWYKQDSKKFLKIMFSYNNKELIINETVPNRFSPKSPDKAHLNLHINSLELGDSAVYFCASSNSDPISGLTGELFFGEGSRLTVL.

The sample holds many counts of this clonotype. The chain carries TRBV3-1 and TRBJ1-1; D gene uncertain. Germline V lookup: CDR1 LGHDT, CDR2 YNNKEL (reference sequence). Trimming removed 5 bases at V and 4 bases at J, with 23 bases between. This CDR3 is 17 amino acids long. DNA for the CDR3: TGTGCCAGCAGCGCGCGTATTCCCATTTCAATTCGCACTGAAGCTTTCTTT. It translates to CASSARIPISIRTEAFF.

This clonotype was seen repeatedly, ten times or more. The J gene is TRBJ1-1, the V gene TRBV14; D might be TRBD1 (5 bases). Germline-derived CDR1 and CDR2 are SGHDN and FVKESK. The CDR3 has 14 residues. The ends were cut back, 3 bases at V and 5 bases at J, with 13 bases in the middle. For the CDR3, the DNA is TGTGCCAGCAGCCATGGGCCGGGGGGAACTGAAGCTTTCTTT. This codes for CASSHGPGGTEAFF.

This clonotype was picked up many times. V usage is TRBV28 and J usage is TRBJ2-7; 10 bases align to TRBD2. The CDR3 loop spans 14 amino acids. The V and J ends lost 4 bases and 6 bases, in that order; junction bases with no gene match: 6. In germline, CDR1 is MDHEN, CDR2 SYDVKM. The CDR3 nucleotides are TGTGCCAGCAGTTGGAGCGGGAGGGCCATCGAGCAGTACTTC. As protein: CASSWSGRAIEQYF.

For the CDR3, the DNA is TGTGCCAGCAGCTTACTTGCGGGAGTAGGTGAGCAGTTCTTC. Its protein is CASSLLAGVGEQFF. The chain has TRBV7-9 and TRBJ2-1; 7 bases fit TRBD2. The CDR3 runs to 14 residues. V lost 2 bases and J lost 9; bases outside the gene matches: 7. Germline V gene sequence: CDR1 SEHNR, CDR2 FQNEAQ (reference sequence).

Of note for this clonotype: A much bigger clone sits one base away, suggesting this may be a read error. The CDR3 nucleotides read TGTGCCGGCAGCGACCCGATTCGGGGGGCCACTGAAGCTTTCTTT. It yields the protein CAGSDPIRGATEAFF. The chain uses TRBV12-3 or TRBV12-4 and TRBJ1-1; D possibly corresponds to TRBD1 (6 bases). The CDR3 contains 15 residues.

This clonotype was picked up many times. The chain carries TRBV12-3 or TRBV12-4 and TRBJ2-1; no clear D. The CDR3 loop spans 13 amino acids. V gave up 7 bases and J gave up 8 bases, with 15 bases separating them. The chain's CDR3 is CASTRVHLDEQFF. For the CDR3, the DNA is TGTGCCAGCACCCGGGTCCATCTAGATGAGCAGTTCTTC.

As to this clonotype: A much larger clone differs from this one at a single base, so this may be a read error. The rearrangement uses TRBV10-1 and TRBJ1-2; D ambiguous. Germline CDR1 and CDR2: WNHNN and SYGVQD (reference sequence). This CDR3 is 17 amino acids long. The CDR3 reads CASSFRARSRKTYGHTF. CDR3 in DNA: TGCGCCAGCAGTTTTCGGGCAAGATCGCGAAAGACCTATGGCCACACCTTC.

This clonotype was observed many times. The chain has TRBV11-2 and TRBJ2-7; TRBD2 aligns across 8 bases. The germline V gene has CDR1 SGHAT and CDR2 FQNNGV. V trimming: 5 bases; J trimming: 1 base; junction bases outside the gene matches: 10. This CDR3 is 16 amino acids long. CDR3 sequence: CASSPSPGGQSYEQYF. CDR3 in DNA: TGTGCCAGCAGCCCATCACCGGGAGGGCAGTCCTACGAGCAGTACTTC.

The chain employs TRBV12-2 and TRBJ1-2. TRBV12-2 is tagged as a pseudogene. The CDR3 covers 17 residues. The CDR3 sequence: CASRRSRTPRKTYGHTF. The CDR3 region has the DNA TGTGCAAGTCGCCGGAGTAGGACCCCACGAAAGACCTATGGCCACACCTTC.

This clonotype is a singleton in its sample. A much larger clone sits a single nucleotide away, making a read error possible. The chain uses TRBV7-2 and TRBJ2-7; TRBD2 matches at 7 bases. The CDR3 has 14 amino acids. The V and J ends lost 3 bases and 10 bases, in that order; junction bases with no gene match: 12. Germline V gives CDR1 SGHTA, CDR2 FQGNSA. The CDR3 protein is CASSFATGGGAQYF. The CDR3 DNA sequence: TGTGCCAGCAGCTTCGCGACGGGGGGTGGGGCCCAGTACTTC.

CDR3 DNA: TGTGCCAGCAGGCCGGGGGGACTAGCGAGTAATGAGCAGTTCTTC. This gives the protein CASRPGGLASNEQFF. V usage is TRBV6-5 and J usage is TRBJ2-1, with TRBD2 identical over 10 bases. This CDR3 contains 15 residues. The V segment lost 6 bases and the J segment 7 bases; nucleotides outside the gene matches: 9. Germline CDR1 is MNHEY and CDR2 is SVGAGI.

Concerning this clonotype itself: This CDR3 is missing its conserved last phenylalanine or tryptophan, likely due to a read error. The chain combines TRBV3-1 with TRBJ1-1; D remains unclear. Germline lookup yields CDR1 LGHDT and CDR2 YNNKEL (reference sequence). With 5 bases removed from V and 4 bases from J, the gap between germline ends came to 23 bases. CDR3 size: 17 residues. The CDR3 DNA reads TGTGCCAGCAGCGACGGGTTTCCCATTTCAATTCGCACTGAAGCTTTCCTT. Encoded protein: CASSDGFPISIRTEAFL.

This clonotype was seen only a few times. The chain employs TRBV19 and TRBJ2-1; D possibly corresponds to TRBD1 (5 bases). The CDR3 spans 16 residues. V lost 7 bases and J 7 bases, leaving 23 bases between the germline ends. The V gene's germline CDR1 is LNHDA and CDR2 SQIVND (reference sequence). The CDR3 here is CASNIGQAGIGNEQFF. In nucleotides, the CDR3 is TGTGCCAGTAACATCGGCCAGGCAGGGATCGGGAATGAGCAGTTCTTC.

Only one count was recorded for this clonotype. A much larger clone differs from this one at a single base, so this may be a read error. The CDR3 DNA is TGTGCCAGCAGTTTACTAGGGCAGGGGAACTGTGGCTACACCTTC. Amino acids: CASSLLGQGNCGYTF. V and J are TRBV27 and TRBJ1-2; D is possibly TRBD1 (6 bases). The CDR3 covers 15 residues. Germline CDR1 is MNHEY and CDR2 is SMNVEV (reference sequence).

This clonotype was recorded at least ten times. The CDR3 region has the DNA TGTGCCAGCAGTCAGGTTCAAGAACTGGGAAAGACCTATGGCTACACCTTC. Translated: CASSQVQELGKTYGYTF. V gene TRBV25-1 combines with J gene TRBJ1-2; D gene ambiguous. Germline V gives CDR1 MGHDK, CDR2 SYGVNS. Deletions cut 5 bases from V and 4 bases from J, with 23 bases between. The CDR3 runs to 17 residues.

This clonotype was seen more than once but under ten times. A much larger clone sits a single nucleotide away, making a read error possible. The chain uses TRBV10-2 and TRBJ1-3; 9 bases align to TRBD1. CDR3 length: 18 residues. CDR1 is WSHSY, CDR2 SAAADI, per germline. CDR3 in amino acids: CASSDLFPTGGSGNAIYF. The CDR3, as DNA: TGCGCCAGCAGTGACCTCTTTCCTACAGGGGGCTCTGGAAACGCCATATATTTT.

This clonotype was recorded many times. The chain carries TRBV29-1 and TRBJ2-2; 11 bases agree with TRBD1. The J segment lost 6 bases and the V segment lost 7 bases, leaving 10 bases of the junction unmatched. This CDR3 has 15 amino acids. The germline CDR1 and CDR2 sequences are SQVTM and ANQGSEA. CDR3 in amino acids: CSATGTGGFAGELFF. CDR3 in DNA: TGCAGCGCCACCGGGACAGGGGGTTTCGCCGGGGAGCTGTTTTTT.

The CDR3 reads CATRREEGGNEQFF. The CDR3 DNA is TGTGCCACACGGAGGGAAGAGGGGGGCAATGAGCAGTTCTTC. V gene TRBV6-4 combines with J gene TRBJ2-1; TRBD1 or TRBD2 may be the D gene (6 bases each). Germline CDR1 reads MRHNA; CDR2 reads SNTAGT. This CDR3 contains 14 residues. V lost 10 bases and J lost 6, with 19 bases in between.

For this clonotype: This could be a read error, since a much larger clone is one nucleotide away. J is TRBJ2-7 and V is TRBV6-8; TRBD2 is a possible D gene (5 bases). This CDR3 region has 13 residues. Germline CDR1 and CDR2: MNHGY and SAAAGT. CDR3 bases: TGTACCAGCAGTTCGTACGGGGAGTACGAGCAGTACTTC. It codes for CTSSSYGEYEQYF.

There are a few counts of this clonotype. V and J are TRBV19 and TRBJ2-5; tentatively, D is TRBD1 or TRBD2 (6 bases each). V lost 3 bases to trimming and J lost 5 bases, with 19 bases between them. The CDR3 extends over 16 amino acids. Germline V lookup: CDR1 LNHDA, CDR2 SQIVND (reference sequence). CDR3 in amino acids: CASSITAGAGLETQYF. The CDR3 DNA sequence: TGTGCCAGTAGTATTACGGCAGGGGCGGGACTGGAGACCCAGTACTTC.

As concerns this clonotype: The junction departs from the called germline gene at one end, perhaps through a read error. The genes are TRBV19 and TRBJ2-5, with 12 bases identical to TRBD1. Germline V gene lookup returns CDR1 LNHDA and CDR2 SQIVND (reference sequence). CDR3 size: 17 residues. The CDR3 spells CASSTTGTGGLGETRYF. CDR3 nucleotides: TGTGCCAGTAGTACAACCGGGACAGGGGGCTTGGGAGAGACCCGGTACTTC.

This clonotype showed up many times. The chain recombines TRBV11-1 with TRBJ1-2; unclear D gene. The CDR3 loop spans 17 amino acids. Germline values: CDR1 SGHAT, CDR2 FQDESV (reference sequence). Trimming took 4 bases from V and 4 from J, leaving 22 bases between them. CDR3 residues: CASSSAIKAGKTYGYTF. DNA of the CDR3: TGTGCCAGCAGCTCTGCGATTAAGGCTGGAAAGACCTATGGCTACACCTTC.

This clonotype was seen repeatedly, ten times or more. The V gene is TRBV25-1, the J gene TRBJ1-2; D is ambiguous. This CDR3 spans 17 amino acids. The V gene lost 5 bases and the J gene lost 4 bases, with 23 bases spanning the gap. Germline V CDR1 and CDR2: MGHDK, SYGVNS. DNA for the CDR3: TGTGCCAGCAGTATGTATTTAGAACTGGGAAAGACCTATGGCTACACCTTC. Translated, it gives CASSMYLELGKTYGYTF.